These 32 T cell receptor beta chains originate from one sample sequenced in a study of OX40 agonist ivuxolimab in advanced cancers. The protocol was immunoSEQ multiplex PCR, while the TCRdb copy is restricted to in-frame clones and leaves out a portion. The data contain more than 75,000 clones, 70% to 90% of them singletons. The source material was CD4+ or CD8+ T cells sorted from blood, sampled in a trial of the OX40 agonist ivuxolimab. Receptors were obtained from an adult with an advanced solid tumor such as melanoma, head and neck, liver or kidney cancer.

J is TRBJ2-3 and V is TRBV19; 9 nucleotides align to TRBD2. V lost 5 bases, J lost 2 bases, and 14 bases stayed unmatched. The CDR3 consists of 18 residues. CDR1 and CDR2 from the germline V gene are LNHDA and SQIVND (reference sequence). The chain's CDR3 is CASSEGKGTSRATDTQYF. CDR3 nucleotides: TGTGCCAGTAGTGAAGGGAAAGGGACTAGCAGGGCCACAGATACGCAGTATTTT.

CDR3 protein: CASSERGTKYEQYF. CDR3 sequence (DNA): TGTGCCAGCAGCGAGCGGGGGACCAAATACGAGCAGTACTTC. The V call is TRBV6-6, the J call TRBJ2-7; 8 bases line up with TRBD2. CDR3 length: 14 amino acids. Germline assignment: CDR1 MNHNY and CDR2 SVGAGI (reference sequence). J gave up 4 bases and V 6 bases, and 8 bases lay outside the gene matches.

The CDR3 loop reads CAIRSGGDANEKLFF. DNA for the CDR3: TGTGCCATCAGGTCAGGGGGCGATGCTAATGAAAAACTGTTTTTT. This chain connects TRBV10-3 to TRBJ1-4; 8 nucleotides align to TRBD1. J was trimmed by 3 bases and V by 6 bases; bases with no gene match: 6. Germline CDR1 and CDR2: ENHRY and SYGVKD. This CDR3 is 15 amino acids long.

V and J are TRBV10-1 and TRBJ2-3; 7 bases align to TRBD2. After removal of 4 bases from V and 0 bases from J, the junction contained 4 bases not matched to a gene. The V gene's germline CDR1 is WNHNN and CDR2 SYGVQD (reference sequence). The CDR3 is 15 residues long. The CDR3: CASSVSAGSTDTQYF. Written as DNA, the CDR3 is TGCGCCAGCAGTGTGTCAGCGGGGAGCACAGATACGCAGTATTTT.

The V call is TRBV21-1, the J call TRBJ2-1; the D call TRBD2 from the table was never checked on the DNA. TRBV21-1 is a recognized pseudogene. The CDR3 length is 16 residues. Written as DNA, the CDR3 is TGTGCCAGCAGCACAGGGACTAGCGGGAGCAGAGATGAGCAGTTCTTC. Protein: CASSTGTSGSRDEQFF.

The chain couples TRBV7-9 to TRBJ1-4; a weak D match, TRBD1 (6 bases). Germline V gene lookup returns CDR1 SEHNR and CDR2 FQNEAQ (reference sequence). The V gene lost 1 base and the J gene lost 8 bases, with 14 bases spanning the gap. The CDR3 is made up of 15 amino acids. The CDR3 spells CASSLDAGAKEKLFF. CDR3 in DNA: TGTGCCAGCAGCTTAGATGCAGGGGCGAAGGAAAAACTGTTTTTT.

CDR3 residues: CASSFRQQNTGELFF. As DNA, the CDR3 is TGTGCCAGCAGTTTCCGACAGCAGAACACCGGGGAGCTGTTTTTT. The gene calls are TRBV6-6 and TRBJ2-2; D might be TRBD1 (5 bases). V lost 4 bases, J lost 1 base, and 10 bases lay in between. CDR3 length: 15 amino acids. Germline lookup yields CDR1 MNHNY and CDR2 SVGAGI (reference sequence).

This clone appeared a single time. V is TRBV7-9 and J is TRBJ2-3, with TRBD2 matching over 16 bases. The CDR3 is made up of 19 amino acids. Germline CDR1 SEHNR, CDR2 FQNEAQ (reference sequence). J gave up 5 bases and V 0 bases, and 8 bases lay outside the gene matches. CDR3 DNA: TGTGCCAGCAGCTTAGCTCCGGGACTAGCGGGAGGGCCCTTAGATACGCAGTATTTT. Its translation: CASSLAPGLAGGPLDTQYF. The whole variable domain, remainder taken from reference TRBV7-9 and TRBJ2-3, is DTGVSQNPRHKITKRGQNVTFRCDPISEHNRLYWYRQTLGQGPEFLTYFQNEAQLEKSRLLSDRFSAERPKGSFSTLEIQRTEQGDSAMYLCASSLAPGLAGGPLDTQYFGPGTRLTVL.

The chain carries TRBV29-1 and TRBJ2-3; D gene uncertain. This CDR3 spans 13 amino acids. V was clipped by 3 bases and J by 4 bases, with 11 bases between them. The germline V gene has CDR1 SQVTM and CDR2 ANQGSEA. The DNA of the CDR3 is TGCAGCGTTGAGTCTAGTCTGGCAGATACGCAGTATTTT. It yields the protein CSVESSLADTQYF.

The V and J genes are TRBV18 and TRBJ2-5, with D unresolved. Trimming stripped 5 bases from V and 4 bases from J, with 8 bases between. The CDR3 is 12 amino acids. Per the germline V gene, CDR1 is KGHSH and CDR2 is LQKENI. In DNA form, the CDR3 reads TGTGCCAGCTCAAGATACGGAGAGACCCAGTACTTC. Amino acid sequence: CASSRYGETQYF.

V and J are TRBV7-2 and TRBJ2-1, with D tentatively TRBD1 or TRBD2 (6 bases each). Trimming cost V 5 bases and J 3 bases, with 14 bases left between them. From germline, CDR1 is SGHTA and CDR2 FQGNSA. The CDR3 has 15 amino acids. The DNA for the CDR3 is TGTGCCAGCAGCCGCGGGGCGGGACACTACAATGAGCAGTTCTTC. Protein: CASSRGAGHYNEQFF.

This sequence joins TRBV5-1 and TRBJ2-7; 9 bases map to TRBD2. Trimming took 0 bases from V and 1 from J; bases not matched to a gene: 5. CDR1 SGHRS and CDR2 YFSETQ come from the germline V gene. The CDR3 is made up of 16 amino acids. CDR3: CASSLGGTSSSYEQYF. The CDR3 nucleotides read TGCGCCAGCAGCTTGGGGGGGACTAGCTCTTCCTACGAGCAGTACTTC.

This rearrangement joins TRBV11-1 to TRBJ2-7; D is uncertain. V lost 5 bases and J lost 2, with 16 bases in between. The length of the CDR3 is 15 residues. CDR1 and CDR2 from the germline V gene are SGHAT and FQDESV (reference sequence). In DNA form, the CDR3 reads TGTGCCAGCAGCCACTCAGCAGGTCAGGCCTACGAGCAGTACTTC. Protein: CASSHSAGQAYEQYF.

The chain links TRBV6-6 to TRBJ2-4; weak D call: TRBD1 (6 bases). Per the germline V gene, CDR1 is MNHNY and CDR2 is SVGAGI (reference sequence). V was clipped by 8 bases and J by 8 bases, with 16 bases between them. This CDR3 is 13 amino acids long. The CDR3 sequence: CASGSGRTDIQYF. The CDR3 DNA sequence: TGTGCCAGCGGGTCGGGCAGGACAGACATTCAGTACTTC.

V and J are TRBV5-6 and TRBJ2-7; a weak D match, TRBD2 (6 bases). The germline V and J ends were trimmed by 9 bases and 0 bases, with 16 bases remaining between them. CDR1 and CDR2 from the germline V gene are SGHDT and YYEEEE. The CDR3 sequence is 14 residues long. The CDR3 protein is CATTAGASSYEQYF. DNA of the CDR3: TGTGCCACCACAGCGGGCGCCAGCTCCTACGAGCAGTACTTC.

In its sample, this clone was seen a few times. V is TRBV19 and J is TRBJ1-1; 8 nucleotides match TRBD1. The CDR3 runs 15 residues. The V gene end was trimmed by 3 bases and the J gene end by 4 bases; junction bases not matched to a gene: 7. Germline loops: CDR1 LNHDA, CDR2 SQIVND (reference sequence). Here the CDR3 reads CASSIMAGGVTEAFF. In DNA form, the CDR3 reads TGTGCCAGTAGTATCATGGCAGGGGGCGTCACTGAAGCTTTCTTT.

CDR3 DNA: TGTGCCAGCTCACCACCGAGGGACGGCAACTATGGCTACACCTTC. It translates to CASSPPRDGNYGYTF. The rearrangement links TRBV18 to TRBJ1-2; a weak D match, TRBD1 (5 bases). V dropped 0 bases and J dropped 2 bases, with 10 bases sitting between them. The CDR3 sequence is 15 residues long. Germline lookup yields CDR1 KGHSH and CDR2 LQKENI.

V is TRBV10-3 and J is TRBJ1-2, with D hard to call. Per the germline V gene, CDR1 is ENHRY and CDR2 is SYGVKD. The V gene lost 6 bases and the J gene lost 4 bases, with 15 bases spanning the gap. The CDR3 is 14 residues long. The CDR3 spells CAISPAQAIYGYTF. Written as DNA, the CDR3 is TGTGCCATCAGCCCCGCGCAGGCTATCTATGGCTACACCTTC.

V is TRBV18 and J is TRBJ2-5; 10 positions agree with TRBD2. Germline V CDR1 and CDR2: KGHSH, LQKENI. This CDR3 has 14 residues. After removal of 0 bases from V and 5 bases from J, the junction contained 0 bases not matched to a gene. The CDR3 loop reads CASSPPSGRETQYF. CDR3 DNA: TGTGCCAGCTCACCACCTAGCGGGAGGGAGACCCAGTACTTC.

Comments on this clone: The CDR3 ends on some other residue instead of the conserved phenylalanine or tryptophan, so this is likely a read error. This chain links TRBV11-2 with TRBJ1-2, with no clear D. CDR1 SGHAT and CDR2 FQNNGV come from the germline V gene. V lost 5 bases, J lost 2 bases, and 15 bases lay in between. The CDR3 has 15 amino acids. DNA for the CDR3: TGTGCCAGCAGCAAATTAAGACTCGTCAACTATGGCTACACCTCC. It translates to CASSKLRLVNYGYTS.

As DNA, the CDR3 is TGTGCCTGGAGTTTCGGGGCTAGCGGGAGGGTGAACTACGAGCAGTACTTC. The encoded protein is CAWSFGASGRVNYEQYF. This chain uses TRBV30 with TRBJ2-7; 12 nucleotides agree with TRBD2. J was trimmed by 3 bases and V by 2 bases; bases with no gene match: 11. Germline V lookup: CDR1 GTSNPN, CDR2 SVGIG (reference sequence). The CDR3 totals 17 residues.

The chain combines TRBV7-9 with TRBJ2-5; 8 bases fit TRBD1. Trimming removed 5 bases from V and 1 base from J; junction bases left unmatched: 6. In germline, CDR1 is SEHNR, CDR2 FQNEAQ (reference sequence). This CDR3 is 15 amino acids long. The CDR3 DNA follows: TGTGCCAGCAGCCGCTCGGGACAGGTCCAAGAGACCCAGTACTTC. The encoded protein is CASSRSGQVQETQYF.

This chain uses TRBV19 with TRBJ2-1; possible D gene TRBD2, 5 bases. CDR1 and CDR2 from the germline V gene are LNHDA and SQIVND (reference sequence). This CDR3 has 16 amino acids. The germline V and J ends were trimmed by 3 bases and 6 bases, with 18 bases remaining between them. CDR3 residues: CASSIRAVRLPNEQFF. CDR3 sequence (DNA): TGTGCCAGTAGTATCCGAGCGGTTCGACTTCCCAATGAGCAGTTCTTC.

The chain recombines TRBV5-3 with TRBJ1-2; D is ambiguous. TRBV5-3 is sorted into the ORF group, with uncertain function. V was pared by 9 bases and J by 4 bases, with 16 bases between. The CDR3 contains 13 residues. The CDR3 sequence is CAKRRPTIYGYTF. CDR3 DNA: TGTGCCAAACGACGACCGACAATCTATGGCTACACCTTC.

This clone has only one observation. CDR3 sequence reads: CASSPDRETQYF. CDR3 nucleotides: TGTGCCAGCAGCCCTGACAGGGAGACCCAGTACTTC. The genes are TRBV7-2 and TRBJ2-5; maybe TRBD1 (6 bases). V lost 5 bases and J lost 5, with 9 bases in between. CDR1 and CDR2 (germline): SGHTA, FQGNSA. The CDR3 sequence is 12 residues long.

V usage is TRBV7-2 and J usage is TRBJ2-3; D not certain. This CDR3 region has 12 residues. Trimming removed 6 bases at V and 5 bases at J, with 9 bases between. Germline-derived CDR1 and CDR2 are SGHTA and FQGNSA. The CDR3 reads CASSGPGDTQYF. In DNA form, the CDR3 reads TGTGCCAGCAGTGGACCTGGAGATACGCAGTATTTT.

The J gene is TRBJ1-4, the V gene TRBV6-6, with no clear D. V was clipped by 6 bases and J by 4 bases, with 3 bases between them. Looked up from germline, CDR1 is MNHNY and CDR2 is SVGAGI (reference sequence). This CDR3 has 11 amino acids. CDR3 sequence reads: CASRSNEKLFF. CDR3 sequence (DNA): TGTGCCAGCAGGAGTAATGAAAAACTGTTTTTT.

V and J are TRBV19 and TRBJ2-3, with 7 nucleotides matching TRBD2. This CDR3 is built from 14 residues. Germline V gene sequence: CDR1 LNHDA, CDR2 SQIVND (reference sequence). V shed 7 bases, J shed 2 bases, and the junction held 6 bases outside the gene matches. The CDR3 DNA sequence: TGTGCCAGTATGAGAGCGGGGTACACAGATACGCAGTATTTT. It encodes CASMRAGYTDTQYF.

The rearrangement links TRBV6-1 to TRBJ1-5, with TRBD1 matching over 7 bases. V shed 6 bases, J shed 7 bases, and the junction held 3 bases outside the gene matches. This CDR3 is built from 12 residues. Germline assignment: CDR1 MNHNS and CDR2 SASEGT. CDR3 bases: TGTGCCAGCAGGACAGGGAGCCAGCCCCAGCATTTT. Amino acid sequence: CASRTGSQPQHF.

V gene TRBV11-2 combines with J gene TRBJ2-3; TRBD2 matches at 12 bases. The CDR3 is made up of 17 amino acids. V trimming: 1 base; J trimming: 2 bases; junction bases outside the gene matches: 4. The germline V gene has CDR1 SGHAT and CDR2 FQNNGV. CDR3 region: CASSLVASGRATDTQYF. For the CDR3, the DNA is TGTGCCAGCAGCTTAGTGGCTAGCGGGAGGGCCACAGATACGCAGTATTTT.

V gene TRBV14 combines with J gene TRBJ2-3; unclear D gene. The germline CDR1 and CDR2 sequences are SGHDN and FVKESK. Between the trimmed V and J ends, which lost 4 bases and 4 bases, there was a span of 15 bases. The CDR3 loop spans 15 amino acids. This CDR3 reads CASSPLNVVADTQYF. CDR3 coding DNA: TGTGCCAGCAGCCCCCTCAATGTTGTAGCAGATACGCAGTATTTT.

The chain employs TRBV25-1 and TRBJ2-1; 12 bases match TRBD2. The CDR3 is made up of 15 amino acids. Germline V CDR1 and CDR2: MGHDK, SYGVNS. V lost 4 bases to trimming and J lost 8 bases; unmatched junction nucleotides: 6. The chain's CDR3 is CASSGGLAGPYEQFF. The CDR3 DNA reads as TGTGCCAGCAGTGGTGGACTAGCGGGACCCTATGAGCAGTTCTTC.